The next 2 T cell receptor beta chains were all read from a single sample in a study of vaccination effects on CD4 cells after COVID-19. For these receptors, no antigen is known. Data came from immunoSEQ multiplex PCR; TCRdb stores just in-frame clones and leaves some out. There are more than 35,000 clones in the sample; about 81% occur only once, and approximately 3% lies in the top ten. A 10-day culture period preceded the isolation of CD4+ T cells. The sequenced sample was CD4+ T cells from PBMCs cultured without peptide, obtained before COVID-19 vaccination. The origin of the receptors is a human donor who received a COVID-19 vaccine.

The rearrangement links TRBV6-1 to TRBJ1-6; D gene unclear. Germline V gene lookup returns CDR1 MNHNS and CDR2 SASEGT. V lost 0 bases and J lost 3, with 6 bases in between. This CDR3 has 15 amino acids. The CDR3 region is CASSEARNYNSPLHF. In DNA form, the CDR3 reads TGTGCCAGCAGTGAAGCCCGAAACTATAATTCACCCCTCCACTTT.

This clone has only one observation. The gene calls are TRBV24-1 and TRBJ2-2; 8 bases line up with TRBD1. Germline CDR1 KGHDR, CDR2 SFDVKD. The junction had 11 bases not matched to a gene; V was cut back by 4 bases and J by 5 bases. The CDR3 totals 17 residues. The CDR3 spells CATSDPRQGRRTGELFF. CDR3 sequence (DNA): TGTGCCACCAGTGACCCTCGACAGGGGAGAAGGACCGGGGAGCTGTTTTTT.